These 31 T cell receptor beta chains were all obtained from the same sample, sequenced in a study of spatial heterogeneity in lung cancer. Using its own MiXCR run on the 5' RACE reads, TCRdb lists one record per CDR3 protein. The table records 24,000 or so distinct CDR3 sequences, 7% of them present only once. Time point given: sample taken at primary tumor resection. This material consisted of PBMCs, taken at surgery. Receptor source: a male donor with early-stage non-small cell lung cancer.

This clonotype was observed many times. The chain employs TRBV7-2 and TRBJ1-1; D call uncertain. With 1 base removed from V and 5 bases from J, the gap between germline ends came to 8 bases. CDR1 is SGHTA, CDR2 FQGNSA, per germline. The CDR3 loop spans 13 amino acids. As DNA, the CDR3 is TGTGCCAGCAGCTTAGGGGGTCGGACTGAAGCTTTCTTT. Amino acids: CASSLGGRTEAFF.

This clonotype is medium-sized within its sample. This chain connects TRBV28 to TRBJ1-1; the D is unclear. V was clipped by 3 bases and J by 7 bases, with 21 bases between them. Per the germline V gene, CDR1 is MDHEN and CDR2 is SYDVKM. The CDR3 loop spans 16 amino acids. CDR3 in DNA: TGTGCCAGCAGTTTCCGCACCGGACGGGGATCTCTTGAAGCTTTCTTT. Its protein is CASSFRTGRGSLEAFF. The full variable domain, its missing parts supplied by reference TRBV28 and TRBJ1-1, is DVKVTQSSRYLVKRTGEKVFLECVQDMDHENMFWYRQDPGLGLRLIYFSYDVKMKEKGDIPEGYSVSREKKERFSLILESASTNQTSMYLCASSFRTGRGSLEAFFGQGTRLTVV.

V usage is TRBV12-5 and J usage is TRBJ2-2; D is unclear. The germline V gene encodes CDR1 LGHNT and CDR2 FRNRAP. V lost 0 bases to trimming and J lost 6 bases, with 11 bases between them. The CDR3 runs 15 residues. The CDR3 DNA follows: TGTGCTAGTGGTTTGGTAGGGCCTGGCCCCGGGGAGCTGTTTTTT. Its translation: CASGLVGPGPGELFF.

This clonotype has a count of ten or more. The chain uses TRBV20-1 and TRBJ1-6; TRBD1 aligns across 7 bases. V lost 3 bases, J lost 6 bases, and 2 bases stayed unmatched. Germline-derived CDR1 and CDR2 are DFQATT and SNEGSKA (reference sequence). The CDR3 is 13 residues long. CDR3 DNA: TGCAGTGCTAGGACAGGGATTAATTCACCCCTCCACTTT. Its protein product is CSARTGINSPLHF.

This clonotype came up many times. The chain recombines TRBV7-3 with TRBJ1-4, with 9 bases that match TRBD1. The ends lost 4 bases at V and 2 bases at J; junction bases unmatched: 2. CDR3 length: 15 residues. The germline gives CDR1 SGHTA, CDR2 FQGTGA. The CDR3 spells CASSSTGGTNEKLFF. DNA of the CDR3: TGTGCCAGCAGCTCCACAGGGGGCACTAATGAAAAACTGTTTTTT.

This clonotype turned up a few times. The chain uses TRBV12-3 or TRBV12-4 and TRBJ1-1; D is unclear. The CDR3 spans 14 residues. Trimming left V 1 base short and J 2 bases short, with 8 bases between. CDR3 region: CASSLVPGNTEAFF. As DNA, the CDR3 is TGTGCCAGCAGTTTAGTTCCAGGTAACACTGAAGCTTTCTTT.

The rearrangement joins TRBV5-1 to TRBJ1-4, with a possible D match to TRBD1 (5 bases). CDR3 length: 14 amino acids. The V end was cut by 4 bases, the J end by 7 bases, with 14 bases between. Germline V gene data show CDR1 as SGHRS and CDR2 as YFSETQ. The chain's CDR3 is CASSRGESSEKLFF. Here the CDR3 DNA reads TGCGCCAGCAGCCGAGGGGAATCAAGTGAAAAACTGTTTTTT.

There are many counts of this clonotype. The chain combines TRBV5-1 with TRBJ1-1; TRBD1 is a possible D gene (6 bases). Germline CDR1 reads SGHRS; CDR2 reads YFSETQ. The V gene lost 5 bases and the J gene lost 2 bases, with 10 bases spanning the gap. This CDR3 contains 13 residues. The CDR3 region has the DNA TGCGCCAGCAGTATGACAGGCAACACTGAAGCTTTCTTT. Amino acids: CASSMTGNTEAFF.

Many counts were recorded for this clonotype. The rearrangement uses TRBV28 and TRBJ1-5, with unresolved D. Germline assignment: CDR1 MDHEN and CDR2 SYDVKM. The V and J ends lost 0 bases and 6 bases respectively, with 3 bases between them. The CDR3 is 12 amino acids. The CDR3 DNA is TGTGCCAGCAGTTTATGGGCTCAGCCCCAGCATTTT. It yields the protein CASSLWAQPQHF.

This clonotype was seen ten or more times. This sequence joins TRBV24-1 and TRBJ1-5; 7 bases align to TRBD1. Germline CDR1 is KGHDR and CDR2 is SFDVKD. The CDR3 extends over 15 amino acids. J gave up 2 bases and V 5 bases, and 5 bases lay outside the gene matches. The CDR3 is CATSASGQGNQPQHF. CDR3 sequence (DNA): TGTGCCACCAGTGCCTCAGGACAGGGCAATCAGCCCCAGCATTTT.

This clonotype was seen at least ten times. The genes are TRBV29-1 and TRBJ2-1; 7 bases align to TRBD2. CDR1 is SQVTM and CDR2 is ANQGSEA in the germline V gene. This CDR3 is 15 amino acids long. Losses at the gene ends were 8 bases for V and 7 bases for J; bases not matched to a gene: 17. As DNA, the CDR3 is TGCAGCCTAAGTAAATATCGCCTAGCGGATAATGAGCAGTTCTTC. Translated, it gives CSLSKYRLADNEQFF.

The V gene is TRBV12-3 or TRBV12-4, the J gene TRBJ1-6; TRBD1 is a possible D gene (5 bases). CDR3 length: 16 amino acids. The germline V and J ends were trimmed by 4 bases and 8 bases, with 18 bases remaining between them. In nucleotides, the CDR3 is TGTGCCAGCAGTTCCCTTTGGACATCCGACTATTCACCCCTCCACTTT. Protein: CASSSLWTSDYSPLHF.

This clonotype was seen at least ten times. The chain uses TRBV20-1 and TRBJ1-2; TRBD1 aligns across 7 bases. The CDR3 is made up of 12 amino acids. Germline loops: CDR1 DFQATT, CDR2 SNEGSKA (reference sequence). The junction had 6 bases not matched to a gene; V was cut back by 5 bases and J by 6 bases. This CDR3 is CSAPGQADGYTF. CDR3 DNA: TGCAGTGCTCCCGGACAGGCTGATGGCTACACCTTC.

This clonotype was counted a few times. This sequence joins TRBV7-2 and TRBJ2-7, with 7 bases aligning to TRBD2. CDR3 length equals 15 residues. Germline CDR1 is SGHTA and CDR2 is FQGNSA. J gave up 6 bases and V 5 bases, and 13 bases lay outside the gene matches. CDR3 bases: TGTGCCAGCAGCCCACTATTCGCGGGAGTGTCCGAGCAGTACTTC. This encodes CASSPLFAGVSEQYF.

This clonotype was detected only a few times. This chain links TRBV24-1 with TRBJ1-2; tentative D call: TRBD1 (5 bases). Germline CDR1 is KGHDR and CDR2 is SFDVKD. V was trimmed by 12 bases and J by 1 base, leaving 14 bases between them. The CDR3 is made up of 13 amino acids. The CDR3: CAVSTTVNYGYTF. The CDR3 DNA reads TGTGCCGTCAGCACGACAGTTAACTATGGCTACACCTTC.

The CDR3 bases are TGTGCCAGCAGCTTCGGCGGGAGCCCAGAGACCCAGTACTTC. It specifies CASSFGGSPETQYF. The chain recombines TRBV7-2 with TRBJ2-5; 7 nucleotides match TRBD2. The CDR3 consists of 14 residues. J was trimmed by 4 bases and V by 3 bases; bases with no gene match: 5. The germline gives CDR1 SGHTA, CDR2 FQGNSA.

This clonotype was counted ten times or more. The chain is built from TRBV12-3 or TRBV12-4 and TRBJ1-5, with D tentatively TRBD1 (6 bases). This CDR3 contains 12 residues. V was trimmed by 8 bases and J by 6 bases, leaving 11 bases between them. Written as DNA, the CDR3 is TGTGCCAGCCGAATCAGGGGTCAGCCCCAGCATTTT. Its translation is CASRIRGQPQHF.

The J gene is TRBJ2-1, the V gene TRBV3-1; TRBD1 matches 9 bases. V was pared by 4 bases and J by 7 bases, with 11 bases of the junction left unmatched. Germline CDR1 and CDR2: LGHDT and YNNKEL (reference sequence). The CDR3 is 16 residues long. The CDR3 DNA reads TGTGCCAGCAGCCCAAGGGACAGGGCGTCGGGGAATGAGCAGTTCTTC. Encoded protein: CASSPRDRASGNEQFF.

This clonotype was picked up many times. The rearrangement links TRBV7-2 to TRBJ2-7; D might be TRBD1 (5 bases). The CDR3 totals 14 residues. Germline CDR1 SGHTA, CDR2 FQGNSA. V was pared by 6 bases and J by 1 base, with 13 bases between. CDR3 residues: CASSRQSGSYEQYF. The DNA for the CDR3 is TGTGCCAGCAGTCGTCAATCAGGGTCCTACGAGCAGTACTTC. The full variable domain, completed using reference TRBV7-2 and TRBJ2-7, is GAGVSQSPSNKVTEKGKDVELRCDPISGHTALYWYRQSLGQGLEFLIYFQGNSAPDKSGLPSDRFSAERTGGSVSTLTIQRTQQEDSAVYLCASSRQSGSYEQYFGPGTRLTVT.

This clonotype was detected ten times or more. The chain carries TRBV14 and TRBJ2-5; 10 nucleotides agree with TRBD2. Germline V gives CDR1 SGHDN, CDR2 FVKESK. J was trimmed by 4 bases and V by 0 bases; bases with no gene match: 5. The CDR3 runs to 16 residues. This chain's CDR3 is CASSQDRLAGVETQYF. DNA of the CDR3: TGTGCCAGCAGCCAAGATCGGCTAGCGGGGGTAGAGACCCAGTACTTC.

In its sample, this clonotype was seen many times. The CDR3, as DNA: TGCAGTGCTAGAGATGGGGGACCGAGGAACACTGAAGCTTTCTTT. This codes for CSARDGGPRNTEAFF. This sequence joins TRBV20-1 and TRBJ1-1, with D possibly TRBD1 on 5 matching bases. This CDR3 has 15 residues. CDR1 is DFQATT, CDR2 SNEGSKA, per germline (reference sequence). V was trimmed by 0 bases and J by 1 base, leaving 12 bases between them.

This clonotype was detected ten times or more. This chain uses TRBV27 with TRBJ1-5, with TRBD1 as a possible D gene (5 bases). This CDR3 has 15 residues. Trimming cost V 6 bases and J 7 bases, with 19 bases left between them. CDR1 and CDR2 from the germline V gene are MNHEY and SMNVEV (reference sequence). This CDR3 reads CASRNAGTRGQPQHF. CDR3 in DNA: TGTGCCAGCAGGAACGCAGGGACGAGGGGACAGCCCCAGCATTTT.

This clonotype was observed at least ten times. The rearrangement uses TRBV11-2 and TRBJ2-6; the D is unclear. The V and J ends lost 1 base and 0 bases respectively, with 10 bases between them. The V gene's germline CDR1 is SGHAT and CDR2 FQNNGV. There are 17 residues in the CDR3. The CDR3 coding sequence is TGTGCCAGCAGCTTAGGCAGGTCGAGCTCTGGGGCCAACGTCCTGACTTTC. Amino acids: CASSLGRSSSGANVLTF.

In this sample, this clonotype turned up a few times. This chain connects TRBV23-1 to TRBJ1-4; D unclear. TRBV23-1 is designated an ORF whose function remains uncertain. The CDR3 spans 16 residues. With 4 bases removed from V and 0 bases from J, the gap between germline ends came to 12 bases. Here the CDR3 reads CASSRGWTATNEKLFF. The CDR3, as DNA: TGCGCCAGCAGTCGCGGCTGGACGGCAACTAATGAAAAACTGTTTTTT.

V gene TRBV19 combines with J gene TRBJ2-1; no definite D call. The length of the CDR3 is 13 residues. V lost 0 bases and J lost 7, with 7 bases in between. CDR1 and CDR2 from the germline V gene are LNHDA and SQIVND (reference sequence). The CDR3: CASSIDGQNEQFF. In nucleotides, the CDR3 is TGTGCCAGTAGTATAGATGGGCAGAATGAGCAGTTCTTC.

The gene calls are TRBV6-5 and TRBJ2-1; D not resolved. The CDR3 is made up of 13 amino acids. The V end lost 2 bases, the J end lost 7 bases, and 9 bases lay between the germline ends. Germline CDR1 is MNHEY and CDR2 is SVGAGI. For the CDR3, the DNA is TGTGCCAGCAGTTACCCCCCCAGGAATGAGCAGTTCTTC. This encodes CASSYPPRNEQFF.

This clonotype was recorded many times. The CDR3 is CASSVGVRATYEQYF. Here the CDR3 DNA reads TGTGCCAGCAGCGTAGGCGTCAGGGCAACCTACGAGCAGTACTTC. The chain employs TRBV9 and TRBJ2-7; a weak D match, TRBD1 (5 bases). The V and J ends lost 0 bases and 2 bases respectively, with 12 bases between them. Germline CDR1 and CDR2: SGDLS and YYNGEE. The CDR3 is made up of 15 amino acids.

This clonotype has just a few counts. This chain uses TRBV6-5 with TRBJ2-1; weak D call: TRBD1 (6 bases). Germline V gene lookup returns CDR1 MNHEY and CDR2 SVGAGI. This CDR3 comprises 13 residues. V was pared by 6 bases and J by 0 bases, with 6 bases between. The DNA for the CDR3 is TGTGCCAGCAGGGACAGCTCCTACAATGAGCAGTTCTTC. It specifies CASRDSSYNEQFF.

Many counts were recorded for this clonotype. The chain recombines TRBV4-1 with TRBJ2-7, with TRBD1 matching 8 bases. After removal of 3 bases from V and 0 bases from J, the junction contained 4 bases not matched to a gene. The CDR3 consists of 15 residues. From germline, CDR1 is MGHRA and CDR2 YSYEKL. The CDR3 loop reads CASSQRTGTSYEQYV. The CDR3 DNA reads TGCGCCAGCAGCCAGAGGACAGGGACCTCCTACGAGCAGTACGTC.

The sample holds many counts of this clonotype. The chain recombines TRBV7-9 with TRBJ1-1; D call uncertain. Germline CDR1 and CDR2: SEHNR and FQNEAQ (reference sequence). Between the trimmed V and J ends, which lost 7 bases and 3 bases, there was a span of 15 bases. This CDR3 has 14 amino acids. DNA of the CDR3: TGTGCCAGCACCTCCAGTACCCACGACACTGAAGCTTTCTTT. Protein: CASTSSTHDTEAFF.

This clonotype was counted ten times or more. V usage is TRBV11-2 and J usage is TRBJ1-5, with D uncertain. CDR1 is SGHAT, CDR2 FQNNGV, per germline. The CDR3 totals 13 residues. V was cut by 6 bases and J by 8 bases, with 14 bases left in between. CDR3 in amino acids: CASRGNDYEPQHF. The DNA of the CDR3 is TGTGCCAGCAGGGGTAATGATTATGAGCCCCAGCATTTT.